The 27 T cell receptor beta chains in this list originate from one sample, sequenced in a study of blood T cell repertoires in COVID-19. Clones were sequenced by immunoSEQ multiplex PCR, and TCRdb holds only the in-frame ones, with some missing. The sample yields approximately 250,000 clones, 70% to 85% seen once. Sequenced sample: peripheral blood. The source is a man between 40 and 49 years old who had recovered from COVID-19.

The chain employs TRBV6-5 and TRBJ1-5; 8 bases align to TRBD1. J lost 2 bases, V lost 5 bases, and 2 bases had no gene match. Germline V lookup: CDR1 MNHEY, CDR2 SVGAGI. The CDR3 consists of 14 residues. CDR3 loop: CASSQGARNQPQHF. The CDR3 DNA follows: TGTGCCAGCAGTCAGGGGGCTCGCAATCAGCCCCAGCATTTT.

The chain links TRBV5-1 to TRBJ2-7, with TRBD2 matching over 9 bases. Germline V lookup: CDR1 SGHRS, CDR2 YFSETQ. CDR3 length: 15 residues. V gave up 4 bases and J gave up 4 bases; unmatched junction bases: 9. The chain's CDR3 is CASSVLAGALYEQYF. Here the CDR3 DNA reads TGCGCCAGCAGCGTCTTAGCGGGAGCCCTTTACGAGCAGTACTTC.

This clone was found once. The chain carries TRBV6-1 and TRBJ2-5, with 8 bases that match TRBD2. The CDR3 is 16 amino acids. CDR1 is MNHNS and CDR2 is SASEGT in the germline V gene. The V gene end was trimmed by 4 bases and the J gene end by 5 bases; junction bases not matched to a gene: 12. CDR3 region: CASSGAIGRAEETQYF. The CDR3 DNA reads TGTGCCAGCAGTGGGGCTATCGGGAGGGCCGAGGAGACCCAGTACTTC.

The chain carries TRBV3-1 (or the pseudogene TRBV3-2) and TRBJ1-2; D is perhaps TRBD1 (6 bases). This CDR3 region has 15 residues. Looked up from germline, CDR1 is LGHDT and CDR2 is YNNKEL (reference sequence). Trimming stripped 1 base from V and 3 bases from J, with 12 bases between. The CDR3 DNA reads as TGTGCCAGCAGCCAAGTTAGTCAGGGGTACTATGGCTACACCTTC. It is translated as CASSQVSQGYYGYTF.

This clone was observed a few times. J is TRBJ2-1 and V is TRBV9, with 9 bases identical to TRBD2. CDR3 length equals 14 residues. CDR1 and CDR2 from the germline V gene are SGDLS and YYNGEE. The V segment lost 6 bases and the J segment 4 bases; nucleotides outside the gene matches: 5. CDR3 bases: TGTGCCAGCACCGCTAGCGGGGTGTACAATGAGCAGTTCTTC. Its translation: CASTASGVYNEQFF. The variable domain in full, with the rest retrieved from reference TRBV9 and TRBJ2-1, is DSGVTQTPKHLITATGQRVTLRCSPRSGDLSVYWYQQSLDQGLQFLIQYYNGEERAKGNILERFSAQQFPDLHSELNLSSLELGDSALYFCASTASGVYNEQFFGPGTRLTVL.

This chain links TRBV9 with TRBJ2-5; the D gene is possibly TRBD2 (6 bases). This CDR3 has 15 residues. CDR1 is SGDLS and CDR2 is YYNGEE in the germline V gene. V gave up 0 bases and J gave up 2 bases, with 11 bases separating them. The CDR3 region is CASSVGGTRQETQYF. In DNA, the CDR3 is TGTGCCAGCAGCGTAGGTGGGACTCGACAAGAGACCCAGTACTTC.

V is TRBV9 and J is TRBJ2-5; TRBD2 aligns across 8 bases. Germline loops: CDR1 SGDLS, CDR2 YYNGEE. V gave up 0 bases and J gave up 5 bases; unmatched junction bases: 6. The CDR3 spans 15 residues. The CDR3 coding sequence is TGTGCCAGCAGCGTAGACGTAGCGGGGTTTGAGACCCAGTACTTC. It specifies CASSVDVAGFETQYF.

This clone was seen once. The chain uses TRBV10-3 and TRBJ1-1; D is unresolved. Germline lookup yields CDR1 ENHRY and CDR2 SYGVKD. V lost 0 bases and J 7 bases, leaving 15 bases between the germline ends. This CDR3 is 15 amino acids long. CDR3 nucleotide sequence: TGTGCCATCAGTGAGTCAGGGAGCCGGTACCTTGAAGCTTTCTTT. Translated: CAISESGSRYLEAFF.

A single count supports this clone. The rearrangement uses TRBV6-5 and TRBJ2-7, with D perhaps TRBD2 (5 bases). Germline-derived CDR1 and CDR2 are MNHEY and SVGAGI. The CDR3 runs 13 residues. Deletions cut 0 bases from V and 6 bases from J, with 9 bases between. As DNA, the CDR3 is TGTGCCAGCAGTTACTCGTGGGAGAGCGAGCAGTACTTC. This encodes CASSYSWESEQYF.

This chain joins TRBV10-3 and TRBJ2-2; possible D gene TRBD2, 6 bases. CDR1 is ENHRY, CDR2 SYGVKD, per germline. Trimming took 4 bases from V and 4 from J, leaving 16 bases between them. This CDR3 is built from 16 residues. CDR3 loop: CAISGSAGTGTGELFF. CDR3 bases: TGTGCCATCAGTGGAAGTGCGGGGACGGGCACCGGGGAGCTGTTTTTT.

The J gene is TRBJ2-5, the V gene TRBV14, with TRBD2 identical over 8 bases. V was pared by 0 bases and J by 7 bases, with 1 base of the junction left unmatched. CDR3 length equals 13 residues. Germline CDR1 SGHDN, CDR2 FVKESK. The CDR3 nucleotides read TGTGCCAGCAGCCAAGATCGGGAGGGGACCCAGTACTTC. It encodes CASSQDREGTQYF.

CDR3 DNA: TGCGCCAGCAGTGAGTTCTCGAATTCACCCCTCCACTTT. Translating it yields CASSEFSNSPLHF. This chain connects TRBV10-1 to TRBJ1-6; D not certain. This CDR3 region has 13 residues. The germline V gene encodes CDR1 WNHNN and CDR2 SYGVQD (reference sequence). Trimming cost V 1 base and J 7 bases, with 5 bases left between them.

The chain links TRBV5-1 to TRBJ2-5, with TRBD2 matching over 11 bases. The V gene end was trimmed by 2 bases and the J gene end by 5 bases; junction bases not matched to a gene: 5. The germline V gene has CDR1 SGHRS and CDR2 YFSETQ. The CDR3 loop spans 15 amino acids. The CDR3, as DNA: TGCGCCAGCAGCTTTACTAGCGGGAGCGGGGAGACCCAGTACTTC. Translating gives CASSFTSGSGETQYF.

In DNA form, the CDR3 reads TGTGCCAGCAGTGAAGCGCTTCGGGAATATCAGCCCCAGCATTTT. Its protein is CASSEALREYQPQHF. The V gene is TRBV2, the J gene TRBJ1-5; D is unresolved. V was pared by 0 bases and J by 5 bases, with 11 bases between. The CDR3 extends over 15 amino acids. Germline lookup yields CDR1 SNHLY and CDR2 FYNNEI.

The rearrangement links TRBV2 to TRBJ2-7, with D tentatively TRBD1 (6 bases). The CDR3 consists of 15 residues. Germline CDR1 and CDR2: SNHLY and FYNNEI. Trimming pared 7 bases from V and 3 bases from J, leaving 19 bases between. The DNA of the CDR3 is TGTGCCAGCACCATGGGCCAGGGGCCTTTCTACGAGCAGTACTTC. Its translation is CASTMGQGPFYEQYF.

The chain carries TRBV9 and TRBJ1-2; 9 nucleotides match TRBD1. V was clipped by 4 bases and J by 5 bases; unmatched bases: 3. The CDR3 loop spans 13 amino acids. The germline gives CDR1 SGDLS, CDR2 YYNGEE. The CDR3 sequence: CASSTTGGYGYTF. CDR3 coding DNA: TGTGCCAGCAGCACGACAGGGGGTTATGGCTACACCTTC.

A word on this clone: A single base separates this from a much larger clone, so it may be a read error. This chain connects TRBV6-5 to TRBJ2-6, with D unresolved. The CDR3 extends over 15 amino acids. V was pared by 0 bases and J by 0 bases, with 3 bases between. Germline-derived CDR1 and CDR2 are MNHEY and SVGAGI. The CDR3 DNA follows: TGTGCCAGCAGTTACTCGAGCTCTGGGGCCAACGTCCTGACTTTC. Protein: CASSYSSSGANVLTF.

The chain couples TRBV6-5 to TRBJ1-1; D ambiguous. The CDR3 contains 15 residues. V gave up 2 bases and J gave up 3 bases, with 13 bases separating them. The germline V gene encodes CDR1 MNHEY and CDR2 SVGAGI. CDR3 DNA: TGTGCCAGCAGTTACGGAGGAGTTAGGTACACTGAAGCTTTCTTT. Residues: CASSYGGVRYTEAFF.

In nucleotides, the CDR3 is TGTGCCAGCAGGGACTCAGGGGTATGGAACACTGAAGCTTTCTTT. This codes for CASRDSGVWNTEAFF. This chain joins TRBV28 and TRBJ1-1, with a possible D match to TRBD1 (6 bases). This CDR3 has 15 amino acids. With 6 bases removed from V and 1 base from J, the gap between germline ends came to 15 bases. Germline V gene data show CDR1 as MDHEN and CDR2 as SYDVKM.

This chain connects TRBV5-1 to TRBJ1-4, with 9 bases lining up with TRBD1. The V segment lost 4 bases and the J segment 1 base; nucleotides outside the gene matches: 2. The CDR3 is 15 amino acids. Germline V gene sequence: CDR1 SGHRS, CDR2 YFSETQ. Here the CDR3 reads CASSGQGKTNEKLFF. CDR3 nucleotides: TGCGCCAGCAGCGGACAGGGGAAAACTAATGAAAAACTGTTTTTT.

The chain links TRBV11-3 to TRBJ2-5, with TRBD1 identical over 10 bases. This CDR3 contains 18 residues. Trimming removed 6 bases from V and 2 bases from J; junction bases left unmatched: 15. Germline V CDR1 and CDR2: SGHNT, YENEEA. The CDR3 is CASRSTGLPGQGQETQYF. In DNA, the CDR3 is TGTGCCAGCAGATCCACCGGCCTCCCGGGACAGGGGCAAGAGACCCAGTACTTC.

This chain connects TRBV2 to TRBJ2-3; D possibly corresponds to TRBD1 (7 bases). The germline CDR1 and CDR2 sequences are SNHLY and FYNNEI. The CDR3 loop spans 14 amino acids. V was cut by 7 bases and J by 8 bases, with 19 bases left in between. The DNA for the CDR3 is TGTGCCAGCAACGTTAGGGACAGTAGCGGTACGCAGTATTTT. Protein sequence: CASNVRDSSGTQYF.

The rearrangement joins TRBV11-2 to TRBJ2-7, with a possible D match to TRBD2 (6 bases). Trimming took 5 bases from V and 2 from J, leaving 19 bases between them. This CDR3 spans 16 amino acids. Germline V gives CDR1 SGHAT, CDR2 FQNNGV. Written as DNA, the CDR3 is TGTGCCAGCAGCCCCGCGGGGATTTGGGGGACCTACGAGCAGTACTTC. As protein: CASSPAGIWGTYEQYF.

The chain employs TRBV27 and TRBJ1-6; 10 bases are a match to TRBD1. From germline, CDR1 is MNHEY and CDR2 SMNVEV (reference sequence). This CDR3 is 20 amino acids long. V trimming: 1 base; J trimming: 4 bases; junction bases outside the gene matches: 13. Written as DNA, the CDR3 is TGTGCCAGCAGTTTATATTCGCCGGGACAGGGGAAGAATTATAATTCACCCCTCCACTTT. It is translated as CASSLYSPGQGKNYNSPLHF.

This sequence joins TRBV9 and TRBJ2-1; possibly TRBD2 for D (6 bases). V dropped 0 bases and J dropped 9 bases, with 16 bases sitting between them. Germline CDR1 SGDLS, CDR2 YYNGEE. The CDR3 sequence is 15 residues long. The CDR3 nucleotides read TGTGCCAGCAGCGTAGGGGATCGGGGGACGAGTGAGCAGTTCTTC. Translation gives CASSVGDRGTSEQFF.

This clone was seen a single time. The chain recombines TRBV9 with TRBJ1-1, with D unresolved. This CDR3 contains 12 residues. Germline V gene sequence: CDR1 SGDLS, CDR2 YYNGEE. V was pared by 7 bases and J by 5 bases, with 12 bases between. In nucleotides, the CDR3 is TGTGCCAGCGGGCCCGGAAGGACTGAAGCTTTCTTT. Its protein product is CASGPGRTEAFF. The whole variable domain, filled in from reference TRBV9 and TRBJ1-1, reads DSGVTQTPKHLITATGQRVTLRCSPRSGDLSVYWYQQSLDQGLQFLIQYYNGEERAKGNILERFSAQQFPDLHSELNLSSLELGDSALYFCASGPGRTEAFFGQGTRLTVV.

The chain couples TRBV6-5 to TRBJ2-7; 7 nucleotides align to TRBD1. Losses at the gene ends were 10 bases for V and 2 bases for J; bases not matched to a gene: 14. Germline V gives CDR1 MNHEY, CDR2 SVGAGI. The CDR3 consists of 15 residues. The CDR3 DNA reads TGTGCCACCTCTTTAAGCCGGACAGGAGCCTACGAGCAGTACTTC. This sequence encodes CATSLSRTGAYEQYF.